These 21 T cell receptor beta chains share one sample of origin, sequenced in a study of glioma-infiltrating T cells. Amplification of TCR alpha and beta CDR3 regions from RNA used iRepertoire nested multiplex PCR. TCRdb recomputed calls from the multiplex PCR reads with MiXCR, one row per CDR3 protein. The table lists some 190,000 distinct CDR3 sequences, more than 25% of them singletons. Sequencing was carried out using glioma tissue, nonneoplastic brain tissue, or PBMCs (not recorded which). Source of these receptors: a human donor with low-grade glioma or glioblastoma, undergoing nonglioma brain surgery, or in good health (not recorded which).

In its sample, this clonotype was seen many times. The chain joins TRBV20-1 to TRBJ2-7, with 7 bases fitting TRBD2. The CDR3 has 13 amino acids. The J segment lost 6 bases and the V segment lost 3 bases, leaving 8 bases of the junction unmatched. Germline loops: CDR1 DFQATT, CDR2 SNEGSKA (reference sequence). The CDR3 loop is CSASTTSLAEQYF. In DNA form, the CDR3 reads TGCAGTGCTAGCACGACTAGCCTCGCCGAGCAGTACTTC.

This clonotype showed up many times. V usage is TRBV19 and J usage is TRBJ2-3; perhaps TRBD2 as D (6 bases). Between the trimmed V and J ends, which lost 5 bases and 0 bases, there was a span of 15 bases. The CDR3 runs 16 residues. Germline V gene data show CDR1 as LNHDA and CDR2 as SQIVND (reference sequence). This CDR3 is CASSSWVAVSTDTQYF. The CDR3, as DNA: TGTGCCAGTAGTTCCTGGGTAGCGGTGAGCACAGATACGCAGTATTTT.

This clonotype was picked up many times. The V gene is TRBV6-1, the J gene TRBJ2-1, with TRBD2 matching over 10 bases. V lost 5 bases to trimming and J lost 2 bases; unmatched junction nucleotides: 3. From germline, CDR1 is MNHNS and CDR2 SASEGT. The CDR3 runs 15 residues. This chain's CDR3 is CASSFLAGAYNEQFF. CDR3 nucleotides: TGTGCCAGCAGTTTTCTAGCGGGGGCCTACAATGAGCAGTTCTTC.

A few counts support this clonotype. This chain uses TRBV5-1 with TRBJ2-1; D perhaps matches TRBD1 (5 bases). The V and J ends lost 0 bases and 8 bases respectively, with 12 bases between them. This CDR3 is 14 amino acids long. Germline V gene lookup returns CDR1 SGHRS and CDR2 YFSETQ. In DNA form, the CDR3 reads TGCGCCAGCAGCTTGGCTAGGGGTCTGGATGAGCAGTTCTTC. Translating gives CASSLARGLDEQFF.

This clonotype was seen once. The rearrangement uses TRBV7-9 and TRBJ1-2, with 8 bases lining up with TRBD1. Germline CDR1 SEHNR, CDR2 FQNEAQ (reference sequence). This CDR3 comprises 14 residues. The V gene end was trimmed by 4 bases and the J gene end by 12 bases; junction bases not matched to a gene: 13. The CDR3 protein is CASSSPGQGRGDTF. CDR3 nucleotides: TGTGCCAGCAGCTCACCAGGACAGGGAAGAGGCGACACCTTC.

This rearrangement joins TRBV9 to TRBJ2-2, with D unclear. Germline V CDR1 and CDR2: SGDLS, YYNGEE. The CDR3 extends over 15 amino acids. Trimming cost V 2 bases and J 1 base, with 9 bases left between them. The CDR3 DNA is TGTGCCAGCAGCGTCGACTTCCTGAACACCGGGGAGCTGTTTTTT. Translated, it gives CASSVDFLNTGELFF.

This clonotype was counted many times. V usage is TRBV7-2 and J usage is TRBJ1-3; no reliable D call. V was clipped by 5 bases and J by 0 bases, with 14 bases between them. CDR3 length equals 16 residues. The germline gives CDR1 SGHTA, CDR2 FQGNSA. This CDR3 reads CASSIVSTLSGNTIYF. The DNA of the CDR3 is TGTGCCAGCAGCATTGTTTCAACCCTCTCTGGAAACACCATATATTTT.

This clonotype was seen ten or more times. The chain recombines TRBV6-2 or TRBV6-3 with TRBJ1-1; maybe TRBD1 (5 bases). The length of the CDR3 is 12 residues. Trimming stripped 7 bases from V and 4 bases from J, with 10 bases between. Germline V gives CDR1 MNHEY, CDR2 SVGEGT. The DNA of the CDR3 is TGTGCCAGCATCGACAGTACCACTGAAGCTTTCTTT. As protein: CASIDSTTEAFF.

Details on this clonotype: Just one base apart from a much larger clone, this may be a read error. The chain uses TRBV4-1 and TRBJ1-1; D is possibly TRBD1 (5 bases). Per the germline V gene, CDR1 is MGHRA and CDR2 is YSYEKL. V was pared by 4 bases and J by 7 bases, with 19 bases between. The CDR3 is 15 residues long. The CDR3 DNA reads as TGCGCCAGCAGCCCCACCGGGAGGGGATACAATGAAGCTTTCTTT. Amino acids: CASSPTGRGYNEAFF.

CDR3 nucleotide sequence: TGTTCCCGCCTTTTCCCTCCATTCTTGGCAGGCCTCGTCGCTGCCGCTTTCTTT. This encodes CSRLFPPFLAGLVAAAFF. The chain combines TRBV27 with TRBJ1-1; D gene uncertain. Germline V lookup: CDR1 MNHEY, CDR2 SMNVEV (reference sequence). This CDR3 has 18 amino acids.

This chain joins TRBV5-1 and TRBJ2-1, with TRBD2 identical over 7 bases. The CDR3 loop spans 15 amino acids. V was clipped by 0 bases and J by 7 bases; unmatched bases: 7. Germline V gene data show CDR1 as SGHRS and CDR2 as YFSETQ. The CDR3 here is CASSLVGGRTNEQFF. The CDR3 coding sequence is TGCGCCAGCAGCTTGGTAGGCGGGAGAACGAATGAGCAGTTCTTC.

This clonotype was recorded many times. V gene TRBV27 combines with J gene TRBJ1-5; D might be TRBD1 (5 bases). Between the trimmed V and J ends, which lost 5 bases and 6 bases, there was a span of 11 bases. This CDR3 has 13 residues. Per germline, CDR1 MNHEY and CDR2 SMNVEV (reference sequence). This chain's CDR3 is CASSGRAGQPQHF. The CDR3 DNA sequence: TGTGCCAGCAGTGGCAGGGCAGGTCAGCCCCAGCATTTT.

This clonotype showed up many times. This chain connects TRBV4-1 to TRBJ2-7; 8 nucleotides agree with TRBD1. This CDR3 is 17 amino acids long. From germline, CDR1 is MGHRA and CDR2 YSYEKL. V shed 3 bases, J shed 4 bases, and the junction held 14 bases outside the gene matches. The CDR3 DNA follows: TGCGCCAGCAGCCAGGGGGCCGGGACAGGAACTTCTTACGAGCAGTACTTC. It yields the protein CASSQGAGTGTSYEQYF.

This clonotype was observed a handful of times. This sequence joins TRBV5-1 and TRBJ2-6; D is ambiguous. The CDR3 is made up of 15 amino acids. Germline V CDR1 and CDR2: SGHRS, YFSETQ. Between the trimmed V and J ends, which lost 3 bases and 0 bases, there was a span of 7 bases. The CDR3 nucleotides are TGCGCCAGCAGCTCTTCTGCCTCTGGGGCCAACGTCCTGACTTTC. It is translated as CASSSSASGANVLTF.

V and J are TRBV7-8 and TRBJ2-5; 8 nucleotides match TRBD1. The ends lost 1 base at V and 10 bases at J; junction bases unmatched: 14. The CDR3 consists of 16 residues. Looked up from germline, CDR1 is SGHVS and CDR2 is FQNEAQ. CDR3 sequence reads: CASSLGRWDRQEVQYF. The CDR3 DNA follows: TGTGCCAGCAGCTTAGGTCGGTGGGACAGGCAAGAGGTCCAGTACTTC.

With regard to this clonotype: A much more abundant neighbour one base away suggests this may be a read error. The chain combines TRBV18 with TRBJ2-1; 9 nucleotides align to TRBD2. The length of the CDR3 is 14 residues. Germline loops: CDR1 KGHSH, CDR2 LQKENI. V dropped 4 bases and J dropped 10; count of bases not matched to a gene: 8. The CDR3 spells CASSRPSGTHEQFF. The CDR3 nucleotides are TGTGCCAGCTCACGGCCTAGCGGGACCCACGAGCAGTTCTTC.

As concerns this clonotype: Just one base apart from a much larger clone, this may be a read error. The J gene is TRBJ1-1, the V gene TRBV4-1; 8 bases match TRBD1. CDR1 and CDR2 (germline): MGHRA, YSYEKL. The CDR3 runs 16 residues. The V segment lost 6 bases and the J segment 3 bases; nucleotides outside the gene matches: 12. In nucleotides, the CDR3 is TGCGCCAGCAGACAATTAAACAGGGGGTTCGACACTGAAGCTTTCTTT. The encoded protein is CASRQLNRGFDTEAFF.

The chain has TRBV29-1 and TRBJ2-1; 14 bases line up with TRBD2. This CDR3 region has 13 residues. The germline gives CDR1 SQVTM, CDR2 ANQGSEA. CDR3 coding DNA: TGCAGAGTGGGGACTAGCGGGAGCGGTGAGCAGTTCTTC. Translating it yields CRVGTSGSGEQFF.

This sequence joins TRBV5-5 and TRBJ1-1; tentatively, D is TRBD1 (6 bases). V lost 0 bases and J lost 4, with 16 bases in between. CDR3 size: 16 residues. From germline, CDR1 is SGHKS and CDR2 YYEKEE (reference sequence). The CDR3 region has the DNA TGTGCCAGCAGCTTGGAGGGGGGCCTTAGTAGCACTGAAGCTTTCTTT. Translating it yields CASSLEGGLSSTEAFF.

This clonotype was counted between two and nine times. Possible read error: a much larger clone is one base away. The chain uses TRBV27 and TRBJ2-5, with a possible D match to TRBD1 (6 bases). There are 14 residues in the CDR3. Germline lookup yields CDR1 MNHEY and CDR2 SMNVEV (reference sequence). In nucleotides, the CDR3 is TGTGCCGGCAGTCTCACAGGGACCCAAGAGACCCAGTACTTC. Amino acid sequence: CAGSLTGTQETQYF.

There are many counts of this clonotype. This chain uses TRBV28 with TRBJ1-5; D remains unclear. Germline lookup yields CDR1 MDHEN and CDR2 SYDVKM. Trimming stripped 6 bases from V and 4 bases from J, with 7 bases between. The CDR3 is made up of 12 amino acids. As DNA, the CDR3 is TGTGCCAGCAGCCAAATGAATCAGCCCCAGCATTTT. As protein: CASSQMNQPQHF.